This T cell receptor (beta chain) appears in the sequencing data of a study of CD8+ T cells in alopecia areata. On the study more broadly: The duration of tofacitinib was 6 to 18 months, with 6 months off drug afterward.

As for this clone: Its antigen remains unknown.

The study's findings and limits: Expanded CD8+ clones among the top 100, and scalp clonality, were significantly decreased by tofacitinib. Alopecia totalis/universalis scalp especially showed more expanded CD8+ clones than normal scalp.

The treatment: oral pan-JAK inhibitor, 5-10 mg twice daily. It was cDNA, reverse transcribed from extracted RNA, that served as the sequencing template. The data were produced by immunoSEQ multiplex PCR, yet TCRdb's version contains in-frame clones alone and is incomplete. The sample includes about 220,000 clones, under 60% of them seen just once. The CDR3 totals 15 residues. CDR1 and CDR2 from the germline V gene are SGHDT and YYEEEE. With 4 bases removed from V and 5 bases from J, the gap between germline ends came to 16 bases. Material: CD4+ T cells sorted from blood, obtained at week 4, from a patient treated with tofacitinib. V is TRBV5-6 and J is TRBJ1-5; a weak D match, TRBD1 (5 bases). This TCR was sampled from a human donor with alopecia areata. The CDR3 DNA reads TGTGCCAGCAGCCCCGGGACCGCCACCCATCAGCCCCAGCATTTT. Protein: CASSPGTATHQPQHF. The full variable domain, its missing parts supplied by reference TRBV5-6 and TRBJ1-5, is DAGVTQSPTHLIKTRGQQVTLRCSPKSGHDTVSWYQQALGQGPQFIFQYYEEEERQRGNFPDRFSGHQFPNYSSELNVNALLLGDSALYLCASSPGTATHQPQHFGDGTRLSIL.